Included here is one T cell receptor beta chain sequence, with context. The antigen remains unidentified. Sequenced by immunoSEQ multiplex PCR; TCRdb stores in-frame clones only, minus some. The sample holds a few hundred thousand clones, 97% seen once. This CDR3 comprises 15 residues. The germline gives CDR1 MNHEY, CDR2 SMNVEV (reference sequence). V was clipped by 2 bases and J by 1 base, with 12 bases between them. The sample originates from a study of shared clonotypes between healthy human individuals. General study points: Sample collection involved blood only; tissue repertoires are likely different. Generally, naive subsets (rather than memory subsets) showed larger estimated richness.

Sequencing was done on a sample of naive CD4+ T cells sorted from blood. Subset in this sample: CD45RA+ positively selected. This sequence joins TRBV27 and TRBJ2-7, with a tentative D call TRBD2 (5 bases). This TCR was sampled from a woman in her twenties or thirties in good health. CDR3 sequence: CASSLSGATSYEQYF. The CDR3 coding sequence is TGTGCCAGCAGTTTAAGCGGCGCCACTTCCTACGAGCAGTACTTC.